The next 27 T cell receptor beta chains were all read from a single sample in a study of T cells after yellow fever vaccination. TCRdb ran MiXCR on the 5' RACE reads and lists one entry per CDR3 protein. The data hold under 550,000 distinct CDR3 sequences, with just over 20% observed a single time. Material: PBMCs, obtained approximately 22 days after the first yellow fever vaccination. The source of these receptors is a man younger than 35 who received the YFV17D yellow fever vaccine.

The rearrangement uses TRBV5-1 and TRBJ2-3, with D tentatively TRBD1 (6 bases). V was shortened by 4 bases and J by 2 bases, with 17 bases between the two germline ends. CDR3 length: 16 residues. CDR1 is SGHRS, CDR2 YFSETQ, per germline. The CDR3 loop reads CASSLSRGHHTDTQYF. Here the CDR3 DNA reads TGCGCCAGCAGCCTTTCTCGGGGACACCACACAGATACGCAGTATTTT.

This clonotype was counted only a few times. The J gene is TRBJ1-5, the V gene TRBV6-5; unclear D gene. The CDR3 loop spans 15 amino acids. Germline values: CDR1 MNHEY, CDR2 SVGAGI. V shed 0 bases and J shed 0 bases, with 6 bases lying between them. This CDR3 is CASSYSAASNQPQHF. CDR3 sequence (DNA): TGTGCCAGCAGTTACTCAGCTGCTAGCAATCAGCCCCAGCATTTT.

The chain carries TRBV7-9 and TRBJ2-2; the D gene could be TRBD1 or TRBD2 (5 bases each). Germline CDR1 and CDR2: SEHNR and FQNEAQ (reference sequence). CDR3 length: 12 residues. V lost 8 bases and J 6 bases, leaving 10 bases between the germline ends. The CDR3 sequence: CASSRGPGELFF. As DNA, the CDR3 is TGTGCCAGCTCCCGGGGCCCCGGGGAGCTGTTTTTT.

This clonotype appeared a few times. The chain couples TRBV20-1 to TRBJ1-1, with D unclear. This CDR3 is 12 amino acids long. V was cut by 5 bases and J by 1 base, with 8 bases left in between. Germline V gene sequence: CDR1 DFQATT, CDR2 SNEGSKA (reference sequence). The CDR3 sequence is CSAWMANTEAFF. The CDR3 DNA reads TGCAGTGCTTGGATGGCGAACACTGAAGCTTTCTTT.

V is TRBV10-3 and J is TRBJ2-3, with 8 bases that match TRBD2. Germline CDR1 is ENHRY and CDR2 is SYGVKD. V was clipped by 10 bases and J by 5 bases; unmatched bases: 11. There are 14 residues in the CDR3. CDR3 in amino acids: CATYPGLVEDTQYF. In DNA form, the CDR3 reads TGTGCCACCTACCCGGGACTAGTAGAAGATACGCAGTATTTT.

The chain combines TRBV7-8 with TRBJ2-5, with TRBD1 as a possible D gene (5 bases). CDR3 length equals 14 residues. Per germline, CDR1 SGHVS and CDR2 FQNEAQ. Trimming cost V 5 bases and J 7 bases, with 17 bases left between them. For the CDR3, the DNA is TGTGCCAGCAGCCTTGGGCCAGGGTCGCGGACCCAGTACTTC. Residues: CASSLGPGSRTQYF.

This clonotype was recorded a few times. This rearrangement joins TRBV6-5 to TRBJ2-1, with 11 positions matching TRBD2. V shed 3 bases and J 3 bases; nucleotides not matched to a gene: 4. Looked up from germline, CDR1 is MNHEY and CDR2 is SVGAGI. There are 16 residues in the CDR3. Here the CDR3 reads CASSYLAGGHYNEQFF. CDR3 nucleotide sequence: TGTGCCAGCAGTTATCTAGCGGGGGGACACTACAATGAGCAGTTCTTC.

The gene calls are TRBV7-2 and TRBJ1-3; 8 bases are a match to TRBD1. Germline CDR1 and CDR2: SGHTA and FQGNSA. With V trimmed by 5 bases and J by 0 bases, 9 bases remained unmatched. The CDR3 totals 17 residues. The DNA of the CDR3 is TGTGCCAGCAGCCGCTGGACAGGGTCGAACTCTGGAAACACCATATATTTT. Translation gives CASSRWTGSNSGNTIYF. The entire variable domain, with the rest obtained from reference TRBV7-2 and TRBJ1-3, is as follows: GAGVSQSPSNKVTEKGKDVELRCDPISGHTALYWYRQSLGQGLEFLIYFQGNSAPDKSGLPSDRFSAERTGGSVSTLTIQRTQQEDSAVYLCASSRWTGSNSGNTIYFGEGSWLTVV.

V is TRBV29-1 and J is TRBJ1-2; D not resolved. V lost 4 bases and J lost 8, with 5 bases in between. CDR3 length: 9 amino acids. The germline V gene has CDR1 SQVTM and CDR2 ANQGSEA. In nucleotides, the CDR3 is TGCAGCGTTGCGGGCGGCTACACCTTC. This codes for CSVAGGYTF.

Ten or more counts support this clonotype. This chain joins TRBV4-3 and TRBJ1-3, with D possibly TRBD1 on 6 matching bases. CDR1 LGHNA and CDR2 YSLEER come from the germline V gene. The CDR3 totals 15 residues. V shed 3 bases and J shed 3 bases, with 12 bases lying between them. The CDR3 here is CASSHLQGGGNTIYF. CDR3 DNA: TGCGCCAGCAGCCATCTACAGGGTGGTGGAAACACCATATATTTT.

J is TRBJ1-1 and V is TRBV6-5; the D is unclear. The length of the CDR3 is 13 residues. V lost 2 bases and J 1 base, leaving 5 bases between the germline ends. Germline V gives CDR1 MNHEY, CDR2 SVGAGI. The CDR3 region is CASSYGKNTEAFF. CDR3 nucleotide sequence: TGTGCCAGCAGTTACGGCAAGAACACTGAAGCTTTCTTT.

The CDR3 region has the DNA TGCGCCAGCAGCCGGGTGGATGGGGGGCCCTCCAACTATGGCTACACCTTC. Protein product: CASSRVDGGPSNYGYTF. This chain links TRBV4-3 with TRBJ1-2; possible D gene TRBD1, 6 bases. V lost 4 bases and J 2 bases, leaving 20 bases between the germline ends. Per the germline V gene, CDR1 is LGHNA and CDR2 is YSLEER. The CDR3 spans 17 residues.

The chain combines TRBV20-1 with TRBJ2-5, with D perhaps matching TRBD2 (6 bases). The CDR3 runs 13 residues. V lost 4 bases to trimming and J lost 5 bases, with 14 bases between them. Per the germline V gene, CDR1 is DFQATT and CDR2 is SNEGSKA (reference sequence). The CDR3 coding sequence is TGCAGTGCTAAACCGGAGGGTGGCGAGACCCAGTACTTC. Translating it yields CSAKPEGGETQYF.

This chain connects TRBV2 to TRBJ1-4; D gene uncertain. The CDR3 is 12 amino acids. CDR1 and CDR2 (germline): SNHLY, FYNNEI. Trimming shortened V by 3 bases and J by 8 bases, and 7 bases separated the two germline ends. The CDR3 nucleotides are TGTGCCAGCAGTGACGAAGACGAAAAACTGTTTTTT. This translates into CASSDEDEKLFF.

There are a few counts of this clonotype. This chain connects TRBV3-1 to TRBJ2-4; D is ambiguous. The CDR3 consists of 15 residues. In germline, CDR1 is LGHDT, CDR2 YNNKEL (reference sequence). Trimming left V 2 bases short and J 0 bases short, with 8 bases between. The CDR3 is CASSQSPGAKNIQYF. The CDR3, as DNA: TGTGCCAGCAGCCAAAGTCCGGGAGCCAAAAACATTCAGTACTTC.

The rearrangement joins TRBV6-1 to TRBJ1-1, with 9 bases identical to TRBD1. The junction had 9 bases not matched to a gene; V was cut back by 10 bases and J by 6 bases. The CDR3 is 13 residues long. Germline V CDR1 and CDR2: MNHNS, SASEGT. The CDR3 region has the DNA TGTGCCACAGGACAGGGGCGTTTGGCTGAAGCTTTCTTT. As protein: CATGQGRLAEAFF.

This clonotype showed up just a few times. This chain uses TRBV5-4 with TRBJ2-3; no clear D. Germline V CDR1 and CDR2: SGHNT, YYREEE (reference sequence). There are 14 residues in the CDR3. V lost 0 bases, J lost 4 bases, and 9 bases lay in between. CDR3: CASSLGLEADTQYF. DNA for the CDR3: TGTGCCAGCAGCTTGGGTCTGGAAGCAGATACGCAGTATTTT.

The chain uses TRBV10-3 and TRBJ2-7; the match to TRBD1 covers 10 bases. With 3 bases clipped from V and 4 bases from J, the junction kept 6 bases outside the gene matches. The germline V gene has CDR1 ENHRY and CDR2 SYGVKD. The CDR3 runs to 15 residues. CDR3 bases: TGTGCCATCAGTGACTCCGGGACAGGGGTTTACGAGCAGTACTTC. Its translation: CAISDSGTGVYEQYF.

This clonotype showed up just a few times. This chain connects TRBV28 to TRBJ1-5; D ambiguous. The length of the CDR3 is 12 residues. Germline V gene lookup returns CDR1 MDHEN and CDR2 SYDVKM. V lost 5 bases to trimming and J lost 7 bases, with 9 bases between them. CDR3 nucleotide sequence: TGTGCCAGCAGTCCCTATAGACAGCCCCAGCATTTT. It is translated as CASSPYRQPQHF.

The rearrangement uses TRBV12-3 or TRBV12-4 and TRBJ1-2; 12 positions agree with TRBD1. The CDR3 is 13 amino acids. The J segment lost 13 bases and the V segment lost 5 bases, leaving 8 bases of the junction unmatched. The chain's CDR3 is CASSARDRGQGTF. DNA for the CDR3: TGTGCCAGCAGTGCGAGGGACAGGGGGCAAGGCACCTTC.

A few counts support this clonotype. This chain links TRBV5-1 with TRBJ2-5, with 10 bases fitting TRBD2. This CDR3 is 14 amino acids long. Germline CDR1 and CDR2: SGHRS and YFSETQ. With 4 bases clipped from V and 4 bases from J, the junction kept 4 bases outside the gene matches. CDR3 DNA: TGCGCCAGCAGCACGCGGACTAGCGGAGAGACCCAGTACTTC. As protein: CASSTRTSGETQYF.

This clonotype has more than one count but fewer than ten. The chain combines TRBV6-1 with TRBJ2-3, with D perhaps assigned TRBD1 or TRBD2 (5 bases each). Trimming removed 7 bases at V and 2 bases at J, with 13 bases between. Germline V gene lookup returns CDR1 MNHNS and CDR2 SASEGT. The CDR3 length is 14 residues. The CDR3 loop is CASTRDQLTDTQYF. The CDR3 coding sequence is TGTGCCAGCACACGGGACCAGCTCACAGATACGCAGTATTTT.

The chain combines TRBV14 with TRBJ2-7; unclear D gene. V gave up 0 bases and J gave up 2 bases, with 11 bases separating them. The germline CDR1 and CDR2 sequences are SGHDN and FVKESK. The CDR3 contains 15 residues. CDR3 sequence reads: CASSQDGRFTYEQYF. In DNA, the CDR3 is TGTGCCAGCAGCCAAGACGGGCGGTTCACCTACGAGCAGTACTTC.

This clonotype was observed many times. The gene calls are TRBV7-6 and TRBJ2-2; possibly TRBD1 or TRBD2 for D (7 bases each). Germline V gene sequence: CDR1 SGHVS, CDR2 FNYEAQ. The CDR3 is made up of 15 amino acids. Trimming stripped 1 base from V and 6 bases from J, with 12 bases between. The CDR3 loop reads CASSLVAGGAGELFF. CDR3 nucleotide sequence: TGTGCCAGCAGCTTAGTAGCAGGGGGGGCCGGGGAGCTGTTTTTT.

CDR3 sequence: CASREPGPQGSPLHF. CDR3 nucleotide sequence: TGCGCCAGCAGAGAGCCGGGACCTCAAGGTTCACCCCTCCACTTT. The chain employs TRBV5-1 and TRBJ1-6, with a possible D match to TRBD1 (5 bases). This CDR3 is 15 amino acids long. CDR1 and CDR2 (germline): SGHRS, YFSETQ. Trimming removed 5 bases at V and 9 bases at J, with 18 bases between.

CDR3 nucleotides: TGTGCCAGCAGCTTGGTACAGGGAGACACCGGGGAGCTGTTTTTT. Its translation is CASSLVQGDTGELFF. V usage is TRBV5-6 and J usage is TRBJ2-2; tentatively, D is TRBD1 (6 bases). Germline lookup yields CDR1 SGHDT and CDR2 YYEEEE. The length of the CDR3 is 15 residues. Trimming stripped 0 bases from V and 3 bases from J, with 9 bases between.

In its sample, this clonotype was seen a few times. This chain uses TRBV6-2 or TRBV6-3 with TRBJ2-7; tentatively, D is TRBD2 (5 bases). Germline CDR1 reads MNHEY; CDR2 reads SVGEGT. With 7 bases removed from V and 7 bases from J, the gap between germline ends came to 20 bases. This CDR3 has 14 residues. The CDR3 loop reads CASILPRVPREQYF. The DNA for the CDR3 is TGTGCCAGCATCCTCCCGAGGGTACCACGAGAGCAGTACTTC.